This T cell receptor beta chain was recovered during a study of blood T cell repertoires in COVID-19. This clone showed up just once. The J segment lost 8 bases and the V segment lost 4 bases, leaving 9 bases of the junction unmatched. The CDR3 sequence is 14 residues long. Germline-derived CDR1 and CDR2 are SNHLY and FYNNEI. Per the authors' pipeline: Cell counts per sample came from amplifying reference gene primers. Method: immunoSEQ multiplex PCR; TCRdb's copy keeps in-frame clones and lacks some. The V and J calls and clone size were taken over from that table, and D and trimming were inferred from the DNA. The data hold around 91,000 clones, with about 85% observed a single time.

V gene TRBV2 combines with J gene TRBJ1-2; 8 nucleotides align to TRBD1. The sample consisted of peripheral blood. This clonotype originated in a human donor in a cohort sampled during active COVID-19. The CDR3 DNA sequence: TGTGCCAGCAGTGGACAGGGGCAAAGAGGAGGCTACACCTTC. Amino acid sequence: CASSGQGQRGGYTF.